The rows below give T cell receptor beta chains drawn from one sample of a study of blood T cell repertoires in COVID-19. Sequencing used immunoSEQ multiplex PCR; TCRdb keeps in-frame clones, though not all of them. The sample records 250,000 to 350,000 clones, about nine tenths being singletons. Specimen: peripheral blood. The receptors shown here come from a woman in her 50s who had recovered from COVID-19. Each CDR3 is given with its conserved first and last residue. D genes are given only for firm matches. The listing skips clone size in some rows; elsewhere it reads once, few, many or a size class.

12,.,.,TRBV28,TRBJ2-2,CASGGQTGELFF,TGTGCCAGCGGAGGGCAGACCGGGGAGCTGTTTTTT
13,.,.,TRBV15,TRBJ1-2,CATSREGGLGYTF,TGTGCCACCAGCAGAGAGGGGGGGCTTGGCTACACCTTC
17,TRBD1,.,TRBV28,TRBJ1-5,CASSPRTGGVGNQPQHF,TGTGCCAGCAGCCCGAGGACAGGGGGTGTCGGCAATCAGCCCCAGCATTTT
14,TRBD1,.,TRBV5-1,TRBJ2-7,CASSPRQGNYEQYF,TGCGCCAGCAGCCCCCGACAGGGGAATTACGAGCAGTACTTC
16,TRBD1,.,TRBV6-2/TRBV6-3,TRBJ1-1,CASSRDRGRMNTEAFF,TGTGCCAGCAGCCGAGACAGGGGAAGGATGAACACTGAAGCTTTCTTT
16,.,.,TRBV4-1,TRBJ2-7,CASSQGDAGPQYEQYF,TGCGCCAGCAGCCAAGGGGACGCGGGGCCCCAATACGAGCAGTACTTC
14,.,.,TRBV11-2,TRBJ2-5,CASSIGILQETQYF,TGTGCCAGCTCCATCGGGATTCTCCAAGAGACCCAGTACTTC
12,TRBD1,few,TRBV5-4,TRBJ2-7,CASSQTGGEQYF,TGTGCCAGCAGCCAGACAGGGGGCGAGCAGTACTTC
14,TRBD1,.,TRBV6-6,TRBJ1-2,CASSDRGTSYGYTF,TGTGCCAGCAGCGACAGGGGAACTAGCTATGGCTACACCTTC
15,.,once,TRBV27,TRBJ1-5,CASSLFPGDNQPQHF,TGTGCCAGCAGTTTATTCCCAGGGGACAATCAGCCCCAGCATTTT
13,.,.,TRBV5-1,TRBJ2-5,CASSFPSQETQYF,TGCGCCAGCAGCTTCCCCTCCCAAGAGACCCAGTACTTC
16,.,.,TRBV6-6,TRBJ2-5,CASSYRRPKIQETQYF,TGTGCCAGCAGTTACCGCCGCCCTAAAATCCAAGAGACCCAGTACTTC
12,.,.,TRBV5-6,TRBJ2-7,CASSSVTGEQYF,TGTGCCAGCAGCTCCGTTACGGGGGAGCAGTACTTC
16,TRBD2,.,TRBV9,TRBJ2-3,CASSQQTSGGTDTQYF,TGTGCCAGCAGCCAACAGACTAGCGGGGGCACAGATACGCAGTATTTT
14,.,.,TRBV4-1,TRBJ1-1,CASSQVGIGTEAFF,TGCGCCAGCAGCCAAGTCGGGATCGGCACTGAAGCTTTCTTT
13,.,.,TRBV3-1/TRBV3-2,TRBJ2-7,CASSQVAGYEQYF,TGTGCCAGCAGCCAAGTGGCCGGGTACGAGCAGTACTTC
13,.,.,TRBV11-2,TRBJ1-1,CASSLKVTVEAFF,TGTGCCAGCAGCTTAAAGGTGACAGTTGAAGCTTTCTTT
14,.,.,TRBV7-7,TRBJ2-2,CASSLVGAGGELFF,TGTGCTAGCAGCTTAGTGGGAGCCGGAGGGGAGCTGTTTTTT
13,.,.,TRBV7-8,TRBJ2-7,CASTSVGPGEQYF,TGTGCCAGCACGTCCGTGGGCCCGGGGGAGCAGTACTTC
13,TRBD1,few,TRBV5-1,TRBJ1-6,CASRQGAESPLHF,TGCGCCAGCAGGCAGGGGGCGGAATCACCCCTCCACTTT
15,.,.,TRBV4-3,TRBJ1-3,CASSQVNGGGNTIYF,TGCGCCAGCAGCCAAGTAAACGGCGGGGGAAACACCATATATTTT
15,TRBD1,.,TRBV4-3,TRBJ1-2,CASSRGQGLNYGYTF,TGCGCCAGCAGCCGTGGACAGGGATTAAACTATGGCTACACCTTC